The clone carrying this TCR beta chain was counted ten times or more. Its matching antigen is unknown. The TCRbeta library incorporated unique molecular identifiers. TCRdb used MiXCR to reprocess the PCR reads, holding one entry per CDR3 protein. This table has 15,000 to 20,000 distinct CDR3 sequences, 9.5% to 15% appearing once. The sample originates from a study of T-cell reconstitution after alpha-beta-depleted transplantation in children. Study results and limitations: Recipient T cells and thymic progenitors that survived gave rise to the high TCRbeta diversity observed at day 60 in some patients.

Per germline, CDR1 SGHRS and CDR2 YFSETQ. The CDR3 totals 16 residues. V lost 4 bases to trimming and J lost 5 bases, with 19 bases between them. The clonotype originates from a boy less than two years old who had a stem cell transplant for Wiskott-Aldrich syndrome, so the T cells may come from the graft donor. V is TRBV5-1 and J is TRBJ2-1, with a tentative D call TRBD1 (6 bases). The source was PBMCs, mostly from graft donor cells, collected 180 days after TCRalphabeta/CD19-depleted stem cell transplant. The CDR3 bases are TGCGCCAGCAGCGAGTGGGGGCAGAGATACCACAATGAGCAGTTCTTC. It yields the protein CASSEWGQRYHNEQFF.